A selection of T cell receptor beta chains follows, all from one sample in a study of blood T cell repertoires in COVID-19. The table came from immunoSEQ multiplex PCR; TCRdb's copy has only in-frame clones and leaves some out. This sample has about 160,000 clones; 85% to 95% occur once, and the top ten carry 3.5% to 5%. Sequenced: peripheral blood. The receptors were gathered from a woman aged 50 to 65 with acute or convalescent COVID-19. Both conserved end residues are part of each CDR3. The order of the fields is D gene, V gene, J gene, clone size, CDR3 DNA, CDR3 protein. The D gene is left open where the match is weak. Part of the rows lack a size; the others show once, few, many or a class for expanded clones.

D: NA
V: TRBV19
J: TRBJ1-5
size: once
DNA: TGTGCCAGTAACGGACACTCCCTGGGGAATCAGCCCCAGCATTTT
CDR3: CASNGHSLGNQPQHF

D: NA
V: TRBV14
J: TRBJ2-2
size: once
DNA: TGTGCCAGCAGCCAATTTGGGAGCACCGGGGAGCTGTTTTTT
CDR3: CASSQFGSTGELFF

D: NA
V: TRBV6-6
J: TRBJ2-1
size: NA
DNA: TGTGCCAGCAGCTTAACAGGTGGACACTACAATGAGCAGTTCTTC
CDR3: CASSLTGGHYNEQFF

D: NA
V: TRBV6-2/TRBV6-3
J: TRBJ2-5
size: NA
DNA: TGTGCCAGCAGTTACTCCCCCCAGCGGGCCCAGTACTTC
CDR3: CASSYSPQRAQYF

D: NA
V: TRBV12-3/TRBV12-4
J: TRBJ1-1
size: NA
DNA: TGTGCCAGCAGTTTCAGGGCCACTGAAGCTTTCTTT
CDR3: CASSFRATEAFF

D: NA
V: TRBV2
J: TRBJ1-6
size: NA
DNA: TGTGCCAGCAGAGGGAGTTCACCCCTCCACTTT
CDR3: CASRGSSPLHF

D: NA
V: TRBV4-3
J: TRBJ1-4
size: NA
DNA: TGCGCCAGCAGCCCCGGACAGACAACTAATGAAAAACTGTTTTTT
CDR3: CASSPGQTTNEKLFF

D: TRBD2
V: TRBV28
J: TRBJ2-3
size: NA
DNA: TGTGCCAGCAGTTTACCGGGACTAGCGGGAGGCAGCACAGATACGCAGTATTTT
CDR3: CASSLPGLAGGSTDTQYF

D: TRBD1
V: TRBV10-3
J: TRBJ1-4
size: NA
DNA: TGTGCCATCAGTAACAGGGGGGGAGATGAAAAACTGTTTTTT
CDR3: CAISNRGGDEKLFF

D: TRBD1
V: TRBV5-1
J: TRBJ1-5
size: NA
DNA: TGCGCCAGCAGCCCCGGGACAGGGGACGATCAGCCCCAGCATTTT
CDR3: CASSPGTGDDQPQHF

D: NA
V: TRBV28
J: TRBJ2-1
size: NA
DNA: TGTGCCAGCAGACGCACCCAGGGGTGGAATGAGCAGTTCTTC
CDR3: CASRRTQGWNEQFF

D: TRBD2
V: TRBV2
J: TRBJ2-3
size: once
DNA: TGTGCCAGCAGTGAAGTCCGGGGAGGGTCCACGGATACGCAGTATTTT
CDR3: CASSEVRGGSTDTQYF

D: NA
V: TRBV19
J: TRBJ2-1
size: once
DNA: TGTGCCAGTAAATATACTAGAGTCTCGGGGGTGGAGTTCTTC
CDR3: CASKYTRVSGVEFF

D: NA
V: TRBV11-2
J: TRBJ2-7
size: NA
DNA: TGTGCCAGCAGCTCGCTACGGGACATTACCTACGAGCAGTACTTC
CDR3: CASSSLRDITYEQYF

D: NA
V: TRBV7-2
J: TRBJ1-2
size: NA
DNA: TGTGCCAGCAGCTCAATCGAGGGAGGGGGAGGCTACACCTTC
CDR3: CASSSIEGGGGYTF

D: TRBD1
V: TRBV2
J: TRBJ1-2
size: NA
DNA: TGTGCCAGCAGGGCCGGGACAGGGCCTAACTATGGCTACACCTTC
CDR3: CASRAGTGPNYGYTF

D: TRBD1
V: TRBV19
J: TRBJ1-1
size: NA
DNA: TGTGCCAGTAGTATAGACAGGGGGAACAGGGCAGGCACTGAAGCTTTCTTT
CDR3: CASSIDRGNRAGTEAFF

D: NA
V: TRBV5-1
J: TRBJ1-1
size: NA
DNA: TGCGCCAGCAGCCCGGGAAGTACGGAAGCTTTCTTT
CDR3: CASSPGSTEAFF

D: TRBD1
V: TRBV3-1/TRBV3-2
J: TRBJ1-1
size: NA
DNA: TGTGCCAGCAGCCAAGTATTCGGATTCACAGGGGCCGAAAACACTGAAGCTTTCTTT
CDR3: CASSQVFGFTGAENTEAFF

D: TRBD2
V: TRBV30
J: TRBJ2-1
size: NA
DNA: TGTGCCTGGAGTACCGGACTAGCGGGAGTAGAGGAGCAGTTCTTC
CDR3: CAWSTGLAGVEEQFF

D: TRBD2
V: TRBV3-1/TRBV3-2
J: TRBJ2-2
size: few
DNA: TGTGCCAGCAGCCCGTCCGGGAGGGAGTCGGGCACCGGGGAGCTGTTTTTT
CDR3: CASSPSGRESGTGELFF

D: NA
V: TRBV2
J: TRBJ1-1
size: NA
DNA: TGTGCCAGCAGTCTAATGGAGGGACGGTTAACAAACACTGAAGCTTTCTTT
CDR3: CASSLMEGRLTNTEAFF

D: NA
V: TRBV5-1
J: TRBJ1-4
size: once
DNA: TGCGCCAGCAGCCAGCAGGCCCCGGAGGATGAAAAACTGTTTTTT
CDR3: CASSQQAPEDEKLFF